This is a list of T cell receptor beta chains from one sample in a study of blood T cell repertoires in COVID-19. The protocol was immunoSEQ multiplex PCR, while the TCRdb copy is restricted to in-frame clones and leaves out a portion. This table holds a few hundred thousand clones, about 87% found once. Material: peripheral blood. The receptors derive from a woman between 25 and 40 years old with COVID-19, enrolled during active disease. Both conserved end residues are trimmed from each CDR3. Fields, in order: clone size, J gene, V gene, CDR3 protein. Not every row has a clone size; where given, it reads once, few, many or a size class.

abundance: .
j_gene: TRBJ2-7
v_gene: TRBV5-6
CDR3aa: ASSLLGSYYEQY

abundance: .
j_gene: TRBJ2-6
v_gene: TRBV9
CDR3aa: ASSAYGTGGSGANVLT

abundance: .
j_gene: TRBJ2-7
v_gene: TRBV13
CDR3aa: ASSYSPTGFVQQY

abundance: .
j_gene: TRBJ2-1
v_gene: TRBV7-3
CDR3aa: ASSLAGEYNEQF

abundance: few
j_gene: TRBJ2-7
v_gene: TRBV12-3/TRBV12-4
CDR3aa: ASSLLAVNEQY

abundance: .
j_gene: TRBJ2-4
v_gene: TRBV29-1
CDR3aa: SVADRAKNIQY

abundance: .
j_gene: TRBJ1-1
v_gene: TRBV11-3
CDR3aa: ASSLRGPGTEAF

abundance: .
j_gene: TRBJ2-7
v_gene: TRBV4-2
CDR3aa: ASSPMQGETYEQY

abundance: .
j_gene: TRBJ2-2
v_gene: TRBV9
CDR3aa: ASSVVSGRGQTNTGELF

abundance: once
j_gene: TRBJ2-2
v_gene: TRBV7-9
CDR3aa: ASSLPLATGELF

abundance: .
j_gene: TRBJ1-1
v_gene: TRBV27
CDR3aa: ASSLKRENTEAF

abundance: .
j_gene: TRBJ2-7
v_gene: TRBV30
CDR3aa: AWGDRDTIPYEQY

abundance: .
j_gene: TRBJ2-1
v_gene: TRBV2
CDR3aa: ASRWDFAPGNEQF

abundance: .
j_gene: TRBJ2-5
v_gene: TRBV27
CDR3aa: ASSFARQETQY

abundance: .
j_gene: TRBJ2-7
v_gene: TRBV9
CDR3aa: ASSLGTIHEQY

abundance: once
j_gene: TRBJ2-7
v_gene: TRBV5-1
CDR3aa: ASSVTGGLEQY

abundance: .
j_gene: TRBJ2-3
v_gene: TRBV5-1
CDR3aa: ASSSGTSGRIADTQY

abundance: .
j_gene: TRBJ2-5
v_gene: TRBV5-1
CDR3aa: ASTVAGGRETQY

abundance: .
j_gene: TRBJ1-6
v_gene: TRBV19
CDR3aa: ASSDRGNSPLH

abundance: .
j_gene: TRBJ1-3
v_gene: TRBV6-5
CDR3aa: ASDLSVSSGNTIY

abundance: .
j_gene: TRBJ2-1
v_gene: TRBV10-1
CDR3aa: ASSEIEQYNEQF

abundance: few
j_gene: TRBJ1-3
v_gene: TRBV7-9
CDR3aa: ASSFGISGNTIY